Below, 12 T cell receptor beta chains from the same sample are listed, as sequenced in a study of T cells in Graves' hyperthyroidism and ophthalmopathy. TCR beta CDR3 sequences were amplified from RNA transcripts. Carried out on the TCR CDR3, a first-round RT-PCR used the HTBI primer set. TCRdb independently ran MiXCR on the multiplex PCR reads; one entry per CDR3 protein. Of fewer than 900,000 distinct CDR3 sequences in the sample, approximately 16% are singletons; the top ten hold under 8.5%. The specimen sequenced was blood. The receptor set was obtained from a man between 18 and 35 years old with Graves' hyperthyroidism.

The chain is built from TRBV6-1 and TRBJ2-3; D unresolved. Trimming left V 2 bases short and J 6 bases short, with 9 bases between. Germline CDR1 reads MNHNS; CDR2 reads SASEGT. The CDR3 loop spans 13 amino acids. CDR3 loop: CASSEFLRDTQYF. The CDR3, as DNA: TGTGCCAGCAGTGAATTTTTGAGGGATACGCAGTATTTT.

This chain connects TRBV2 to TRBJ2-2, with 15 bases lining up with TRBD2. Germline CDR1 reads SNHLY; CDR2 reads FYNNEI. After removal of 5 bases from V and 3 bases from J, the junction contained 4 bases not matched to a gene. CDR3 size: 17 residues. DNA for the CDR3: TGTGCCAGCAGTCCGGGACTAGCGGGAGGACACACCGGGGAGCTGTTTTTT. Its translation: CASSPGLAGGHTGELFF. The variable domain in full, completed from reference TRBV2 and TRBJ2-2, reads EPEVTQTPSHQVTQMGQEVILRCVPISNHLYFYWYRQILGQKVEFLVSFYNNEISEKSEIFDDQFSVERPDGSNFTLKIRSTKLEDSAMYFCASSPGLAGGHTGELFFGEGSRLTVL.

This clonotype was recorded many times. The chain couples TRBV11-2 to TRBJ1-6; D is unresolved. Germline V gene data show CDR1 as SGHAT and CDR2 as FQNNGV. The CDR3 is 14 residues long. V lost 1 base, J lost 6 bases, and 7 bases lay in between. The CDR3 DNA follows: TGTGCCAGCAGCTTAGGCAGCCCTAATTCACCCCTCCACTTT. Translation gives CASSLGSPNSPLHF. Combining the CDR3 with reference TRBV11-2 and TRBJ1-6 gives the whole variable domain EAGVAQSPRYKIIEKRQSVAFWCNPISGHATLYWYQQILGQGPKLLIQFQNNGVVDDSQLPKDRFSAERLKGVDSTLKIQPAKLEDSAVYLCASSLGSPNSPLHFGNGTRLTVT.

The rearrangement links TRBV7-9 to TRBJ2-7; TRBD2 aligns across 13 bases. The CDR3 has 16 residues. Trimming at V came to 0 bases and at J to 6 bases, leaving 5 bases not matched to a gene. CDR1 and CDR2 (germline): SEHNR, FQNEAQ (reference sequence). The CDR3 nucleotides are TGTGCCAGCAGCTTAGCAACTAGCGGGAGGGAGGGCGAGCAGTACTTC. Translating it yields CASSLATSGREGEQYF.

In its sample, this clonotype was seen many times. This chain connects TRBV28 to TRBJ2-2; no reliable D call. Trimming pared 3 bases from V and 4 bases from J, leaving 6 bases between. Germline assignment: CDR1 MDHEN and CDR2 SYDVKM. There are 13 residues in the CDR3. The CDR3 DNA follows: TGTGCCAGCAGTTTCTCCCTCACCGGGGAGCTGTTTTTT. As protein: CASSFSLTGELFF.

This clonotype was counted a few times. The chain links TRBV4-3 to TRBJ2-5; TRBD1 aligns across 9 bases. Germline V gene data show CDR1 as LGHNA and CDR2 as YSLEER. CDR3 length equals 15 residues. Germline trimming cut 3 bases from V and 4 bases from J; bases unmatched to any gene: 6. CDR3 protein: CASSQAGQGRETQYF. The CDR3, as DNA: TGCGCCAGCAGCCAGGCTGGACAGGGGAGAGAGACCCAGTACTTC.

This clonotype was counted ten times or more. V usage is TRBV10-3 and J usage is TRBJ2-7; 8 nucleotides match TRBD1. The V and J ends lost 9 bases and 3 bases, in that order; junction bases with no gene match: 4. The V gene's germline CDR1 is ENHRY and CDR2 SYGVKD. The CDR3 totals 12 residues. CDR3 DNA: TGTGCCATTTCCGGGACAGGCTACGAGCAGTACTTC. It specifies CAISGTGYEQYF.

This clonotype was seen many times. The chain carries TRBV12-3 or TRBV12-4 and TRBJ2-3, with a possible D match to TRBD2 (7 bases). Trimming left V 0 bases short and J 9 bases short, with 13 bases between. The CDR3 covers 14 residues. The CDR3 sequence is CASSLAGGGRTQYF. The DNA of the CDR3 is TGTGCCAGCAGTTTAGCTGGCGGGGGCCGGACGCAGTATTTT.

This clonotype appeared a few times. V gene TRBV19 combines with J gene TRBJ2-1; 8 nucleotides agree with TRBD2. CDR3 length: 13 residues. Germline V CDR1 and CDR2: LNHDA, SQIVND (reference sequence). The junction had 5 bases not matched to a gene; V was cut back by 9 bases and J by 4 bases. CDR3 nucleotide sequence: TGTGCCAGCGGGAGGGCAATATACAATGAGCAGTTCTTC. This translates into CASGRAIYNEQFF.

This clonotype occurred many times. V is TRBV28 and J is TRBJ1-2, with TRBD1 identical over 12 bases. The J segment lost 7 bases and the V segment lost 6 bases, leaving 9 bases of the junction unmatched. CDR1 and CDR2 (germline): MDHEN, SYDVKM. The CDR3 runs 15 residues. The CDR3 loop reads CASRGTGGSLGGYTF. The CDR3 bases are TGTGCCAGCAGAGGGACAGGGGGCAGCTTGGGTGGCTACACCTTC.

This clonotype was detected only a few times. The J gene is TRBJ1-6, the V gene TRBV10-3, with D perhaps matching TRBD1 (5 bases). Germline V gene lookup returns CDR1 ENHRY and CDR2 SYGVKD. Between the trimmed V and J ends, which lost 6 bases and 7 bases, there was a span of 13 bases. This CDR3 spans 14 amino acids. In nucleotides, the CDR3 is TGTGCCATCAGGGACATAAATGGAAATTCACCCCTCCACTTT. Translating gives CAIRDINGNSPLHF.

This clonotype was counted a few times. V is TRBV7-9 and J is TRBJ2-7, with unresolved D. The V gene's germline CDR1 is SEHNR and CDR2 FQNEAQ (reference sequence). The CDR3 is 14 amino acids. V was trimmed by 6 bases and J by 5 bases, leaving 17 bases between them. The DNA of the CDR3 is TGTGCCAGCAGACCTGATTCTAGGACCCACGAGCAGTACTTC. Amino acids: CASRPDSRTHEQYF. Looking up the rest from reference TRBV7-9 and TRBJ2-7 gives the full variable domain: DTGVSQNPRHKITKRGQNVTFRCDPISEHNRLYWYRQTLGQGPEFLTYFQNEAQLEKSRLLSDRFSAERPKGSFSTLEIQRTEQGDSAMYLCASRPDSRTHEQYFGPGTRLTVT.